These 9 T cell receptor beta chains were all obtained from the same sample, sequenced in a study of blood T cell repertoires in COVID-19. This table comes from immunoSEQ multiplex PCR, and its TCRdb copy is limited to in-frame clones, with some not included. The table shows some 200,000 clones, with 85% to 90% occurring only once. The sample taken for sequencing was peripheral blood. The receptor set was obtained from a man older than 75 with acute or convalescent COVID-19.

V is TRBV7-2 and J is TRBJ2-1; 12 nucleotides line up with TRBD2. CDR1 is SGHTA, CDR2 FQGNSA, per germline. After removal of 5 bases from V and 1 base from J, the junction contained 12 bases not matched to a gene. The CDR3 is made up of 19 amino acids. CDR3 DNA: TGTGCCAGCAGCCTCCACCCCCCTCTAGCGGGAGGGTCCTACAATGAGCAGTTCTTC. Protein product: CASSLHPPLAGGSYNEQFF.

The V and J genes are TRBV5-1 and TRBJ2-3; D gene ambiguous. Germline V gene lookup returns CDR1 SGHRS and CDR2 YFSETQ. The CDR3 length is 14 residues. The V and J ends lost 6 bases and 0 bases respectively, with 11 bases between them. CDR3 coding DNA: TGCGCCAGCAACACGGCGGTTAGCACAGATACGCAGTATTTT. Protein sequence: CASNTAVSTDTQYF. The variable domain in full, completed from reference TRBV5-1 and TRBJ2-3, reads KAGVTQTPRYLIKTRGQQVTLSCSPISGHRSVSWYQQTPGQGLQFLFEYFSETQRNKGNFPGRFSGRQFSNSRSEMNVSTLELGDSALYLCASNTAVSTDTQYFGPGTRLTVL.

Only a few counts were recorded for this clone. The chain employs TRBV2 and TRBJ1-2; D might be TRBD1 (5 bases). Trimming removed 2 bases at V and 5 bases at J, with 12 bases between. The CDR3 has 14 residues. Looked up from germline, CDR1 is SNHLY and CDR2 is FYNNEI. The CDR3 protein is CASSETRTLYGYTF. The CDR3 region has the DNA TGTGCCAGCAGTGAAACAAGGACACTTTATGGCTACACCTTC.

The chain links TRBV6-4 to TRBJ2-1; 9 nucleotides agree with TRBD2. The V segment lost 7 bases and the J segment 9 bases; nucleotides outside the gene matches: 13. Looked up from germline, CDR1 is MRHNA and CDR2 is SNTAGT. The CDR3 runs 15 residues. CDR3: CASMRTGGRASEQFF. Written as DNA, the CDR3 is TGTGCCAGCATGAGAACTGGCGGGAGGGCTAGTGAGCAGTTCTTC.

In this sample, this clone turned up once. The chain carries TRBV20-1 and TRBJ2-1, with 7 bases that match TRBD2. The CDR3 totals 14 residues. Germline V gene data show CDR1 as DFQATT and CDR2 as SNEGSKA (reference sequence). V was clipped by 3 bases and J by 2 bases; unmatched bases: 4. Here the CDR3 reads CSASHGRTYNEQFF. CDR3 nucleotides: TGCAGTGCTAGTCACGGGAGGACCTACAATGAGCAGTTCTTC.

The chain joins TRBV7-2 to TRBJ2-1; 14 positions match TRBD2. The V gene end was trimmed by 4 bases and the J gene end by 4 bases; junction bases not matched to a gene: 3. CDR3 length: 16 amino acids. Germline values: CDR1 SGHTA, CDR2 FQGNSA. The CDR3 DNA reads TGTGCCAGCAGCTGGCGACTAGCGGGAGGGTACAATGAGCAGTTCTTC. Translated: CASSWRLAGGYNEQFF.

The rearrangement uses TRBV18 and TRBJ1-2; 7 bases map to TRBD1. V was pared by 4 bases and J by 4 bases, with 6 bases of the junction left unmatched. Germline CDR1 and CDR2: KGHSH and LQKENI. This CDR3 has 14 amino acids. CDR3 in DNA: TGTGCCAGCTCACAAGGACAGGAGAGCTATGGCTACACCTTC. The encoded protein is CASSQGQESYGYTF.

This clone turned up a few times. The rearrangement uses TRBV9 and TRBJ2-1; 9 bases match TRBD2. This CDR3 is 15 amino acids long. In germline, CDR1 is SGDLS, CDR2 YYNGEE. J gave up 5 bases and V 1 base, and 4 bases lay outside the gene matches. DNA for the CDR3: TGTGCCAGCAGCGTAATGGCTAGCGGGAACAATGAGCAGTTCTTC. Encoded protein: CASSVMASGNNEQFF.

CDR3 protein: CASSLGGGYTF. As DNA, the CDR3 is TGTGCCAGCAGCTTGGGGGGTGGCTACACCTTC. This chain connects TRBV25-1 to TRBJ1-2, with D perhaps matching TRBD1 (5 bases). V shed 6 bases and J shed 7 bases, with 9 bases lying between them. Germline V gene lookup returns CDR1 MGHDK and CDR2 SYGVNS. This CDR3 is built from 11 residues.